Below, 21 T cell receptor beta chains from the same sample are listed, as sequenced in a study of STAT3 mutations in large granular lymphocyte leukemia. Study findings and constraints: In T-cell large granular lymphocyte leukemia, about half of patients showed multiple immunodominant subclonotypes.

No antigen is known for these receptors. Repertoires were generated with immunoSEQ multiplex PCR, while TCRdb's copy carries only in-frame clones and drops some. The sample lists under 20,000 clones; around 92% were seen once. The sample consisted of peripheral blood mononuclear cells. These receptors all come from a man in his 60s with T-cell large granular lymphocyte leukemia. Some clones in this sample may be carry-over from other donors' samples.

The chain has TRBV7-9 and TRBJ2-2; D is ambiguous. This CDR3 comprises 13 residues. Trimming removed 1 base at V and 4 bases at J, with 4 bases between. Germline assignment: CDR1 SEHNR and CDR2 FQNEAQ (reference sequence). The CDR3, as DNA: TGTGCCAGCAGCTTAGAGAGCACCGGGGAGCTGTTTTTT. Translated: CASSLESTGELFF.

The genes are TRBV28 and TRBJ2-2, with 7 bases lining up with TRBD1. Trimming at V came to 10 bases and at J to 0 bases, leaving 5 bases not matched to a gene. Germline V gene data show CDR1 as MDHEN and CDR2 as SYDVKM. This CDR3 spans 14 amino acids. The CDR3 nucleotides are TGTGCCATCCGAGGGACAGCGAACACCGGGGAGCTGTTTTTT. This translates into CAIRGTANTGELFF.

The chain couples TRBV10-2 to TRBJ2-7; 7 bases map to TRBD1. V trimming: 8 bases; J trimming: 2 bases; junction bases outside the gene matches: 6. The length of the CDR3 is 13 residues. Per the germline V gene, CDR1 is WSHSY and CDR2 is SAAADI. The CDR3 coding sequence is TGCGCCAGCGCCGGGACAGAGACCTACGAGCAGTACTTC. Residues: CASAGTETYEQYF.

This chain connects TRBV9 to TRBJ2-3; 12 bases agree with TRBD2. The CDR3 is made up of 16 amino acids. Per germline, CDR1 SGDLS and CDR2 YYNGEE. With 0 bases clipped from V and 4 bases from J, the junction kept 3 bases outside the gene matches. Here the CDR3 reads CASSVELAGGADTQYF. Written as DNA, the CDR3 is TGTGCCAGCAGCGTAGAGCTAGCGGGAGGGGCAGATACGCAGTATTTT.

The chain combines TRBV29-1 with TRBJ1-1; TRBD1 agrees at 8 bases. This CDR3 has 14 amino acids. V trimming: 7 bases; J trimming: 4 bases; junction bases outside the gene matches: 11. The germline CDR1 and CDR2 sequences are SQVTM and ANQGSEA. The chain's CDR3 is CSAQTGVGVTEAFF. CDR3 nucleotides: TGCAGCGCCCAGACAGGGGTCGGCGTCACTGAAGCTTTCTTT. Variable domain in full (rest from reference TRBV29-1 and TRBJ1-1): SAVISQKPSRDICQRGTSLTIQCQVDSQVTMMFWYRQQPGQSLTLIATANQGSEATYESGFVIDKFPISRPNLTFSTLTVSNMSPEDSSIYLCSAQTGVGVTEAFFGQGTRLTVV.

The J gene is TRBJ1-2, the V gene TRBV2, with 7 positions matching TRBD1. CDR1 and CDR2 from the germline V gene are SNHLY and FYNNEI. The V segment lost 5 bases and the J segment 8 bases; nucleotides outside the gene matches: 5. CDR3 length: 12 amino acids. The CDR3: CASSRDSPGYTF. The CDR3 DNA sequence: TGTGCCAGCAGTCGGGACAGTCCGGGCTACACCTTC.

V is TRBV5-1 and J is TRBJ2-1, with 7 positions matching TRBD1. Losses at the gene ends were 2 bases for V and 6 bases for J; bases not matched to a gene: 11. Germline CDR1 is SGHRS and CDR2 is YFSETQ. CDR3 length: 16 residues. In DNA, the CDR3 is TGCGCCAGCAGCTTCCCGACAGGGAGATTGGGCAATGAGCAGTTCTTC. It specifies CASSFPTGRLGNEQFF.

The rearrangement uses TRBV6-1 and TRBJ2-3; a weak D match, TRBD1 (5 bases). The CDR3 consists of 15 residues. The V gene's germline CDR1 is MNHNS and CDR2 SASEGT. V shed 1 base and J shed 10 bases, with 18 bases lying between them. The CDR3 DNA follows: TGTGCCAGCAGTGAAGGGATGGGATTAGGGGTGGCGCAGTATTTT. Translated: CASSEGMGLGVAQYF.

The chain has TRBV7-9 and TRBJ1-5; the match to TRBD1 covers 7 bases. This CDR3 region has 15 residues. Trimming removed 5 bases from V and 5 bases from J; junction bases left unmatched: 9. Germline V gene sequence: CDR1 SEHNR, CDR2 FQNEAQ (reference sequence). The CDR3 loop reads CASSPDRARDQPQHF. The CDR3 coding sequence is TGTGCCAGCAGCCCAGACAGGGCGAGGGATCAGCCCCAGCATTTT.

CDR3 in amino acids: CASSPRGRGLYEQYF. The CDR3 DNA reads as TGTGCCAGCAGCCCCCGGGGGCGGGGGCTCTACGAGCAGTACTTC. The V gene is TRBV7-2, the J gene TRBJ2-7; the D gene is possibly TRBD2 (7 bases). V shed 5 bases and J shed 3 bases, with 17 bases lying between them. The length of the CDR3 is 15 residues. CDR1 and CDR2 (germline): SGHTA, FQGNSA. The variable domain in full, with the rest retrieved from reference TRBV7-2 and TRBJ2-7, is GAGVSQSPSNKVTEKGKDVELRCDPISGHTALYWYRQSLGQGLEFLIYFQGNSAPDKSGLPSDRFSAERTGGSVSTLTIQRTQQEDSAVYLCASSPRGRGLYEQYFGPGTRLTVT.

The J gene is TRBJ2-1, the V gene TRBV9; the match to TRBD1 covers 11 bases. Germline V CDR1 and CDR2: SGDLS, YYNGEE. This CDR3 has 16 amino acids. V gave up 1 base and J gave up 9 bases; unmatched junction bases: 9. The CDR3 nucleotides read TGTGCCAGCAGCGTACCCCCAGGGACAGGGGGTCCTGAGCAGTTCTTC. This sequence encodes CASSVPPGTGGPEQFF. Full variable domain (remainder filled in from reference TRBV9 and TRBJ2-1): DSGVTQTPKHLITATGQRVTLRCSPRSGDLSVYWYQQSLDQGLQFLIQYYNGEERAKGNILERFSAQQFPDLHSELNLSSLELGDSALYFCASSVPPGTGGPEQFFGPGTRLTVL.

The chain's CDR3 is CASGDGATNEKLFF. CDR3 DNA: TGTGCCAGCGGCGACGGCGCAACTAATGAAAAACTGTTTTTT. The V gene is TRBV5-4, the J gene TRBJ1-4; D unclear. Germline values: CDR1 SGHNT, CDR2 YYREEE (reference sequence). This CDR3 spans 14 amino acids. The V end lost 7 bases, the J end lost 0 bases, and 10 bases lay between the germline ends.

The chain links TRBV5-4 to TRBJ2-3, with D possibly called TRBD1 or TRBD2 (5 bases each). Germline loops: CDR1 SGHNT, CDR2 YYREEE (reference sequence). The CDR3 extends over 16 amino acids. V shed 4 bases and J shed 0 bases, with 15 bases lying between them. CDR3 amino acids: CASSPPRGPSTDTQYF. The DNA of the CDR3 is TGTGCCAGCAGCCCCCCCCGGGGCCCTAGCACAGATACGCAGTATTTT.

In this sample, this clone turned up once. This CDR3 is CASSTQGRGTDTQYF. CDR3 sequence (DNA): TGCGCCAGCAGCACTCAGGGGAGGGGCACAGATACGCAGTATTTT. The rearrangement links TRBV5-1 to TRBJ2-3, with D possibly being TRBD2 (7 bases). In germline, CDR1 is SGHRS, CDR2 YFSETQ. There are 15 residues in the CDR3. Trimming stripped 4 bases from V and 1 base from J, with 13 bases between.

The chain is built from TRBV19 and TRBJ2-5, with D hard to call. Trimming stripped 5 bases from V and 3 bases from J, with 7 bases between. The CDR3 spans 12 residues. Germline V gene data show CDR1 as LNHDA and CDR2 as SQIVND (reference sequence). DNA for the CDR3: TGTGCCAGTAGTCCACGGAAAGAGACCCAGTACTTC. This translates into CASSPRKETQYF.

The CDR3: CASSPGSSINEKLFF. CDR3 bases: TGCGCCAGCAGCCCAGGGTCCTCAATTAATGAAAAACTGTTTTTT. The gene calls are TRBV5-1 and TRBJ1-4, with D perhaps TRBD1 (5 bases). CDR1 SGHRS and CDR2 YFSETQ come from the germline V gene. Trimming took 4 bases from V and 4 from J, leaving 14 bases between them. This CDR3 has 15 amino acids.

V usage is TRBV9 and J usage is TRBJ2-2; 9 bases agree with TRBD2. The CDR3 covers 16 residues. The V gene end was trimmed by 0 bases and the J gene end by 4 bases; junction bases not matched to a gene: 4. Germline CDR1 SGDLS, CDR2 YYNGEE. The CDR3: CASSVGLAGSTGELFF. The CDR3 DNA reads TGTGCCAGCAGCGTAGGGCTAGCGGGAAGCACCGGGGAGCTGTTTTTT.

This chain connects TRBV7-9 to TRBJ1-1; possible D gene TRBD1, 6 bases. The CDR3 is made up of 17 amino acids. Germline V gives CDR1 SEHNR, CDR2 FQNEAQ (reference sequence). The V end was cut by 4 bases, the J end by 1 base, with 19 bases between. CDR3 amino acids: CASSSPTPGTKNTEAFF. In DNA, the CDR3 is TGTGCCAGCAGCTCCCCTACCCCCGGGACAAAGAACACTGAAGCTTTCTTT.

The V and J genes are TRBV5-4 and TRBJ1-2; D is possibly TRBD1 (6 bases). CDR1 is SGHNT and CDR2 is YYREEE in the germline V gene (reference sequence). This CDR3 has 13 amino acids. V was shortened by 1 base and J by 3 bases, with 7 bases between the two germline ends. The CDR3 protein is CASSLNRDYGYTF. CDR3 nucleotide sequence: TGTGCCAGCAGCTTGAACAGGGACTATGGCTACACCTTC.

The chain has TRBV19 and TRBJ2-3, with D maybe TRBD2 (5 bases). Per germline, CDR1 LNHDA and CDR2 SQIVND (reference sequence). CDR3 length: 13 amino acids. Trimming took 0 bases from V and 6 from J, leaving 7 bases between them. The CDR3 DNA sequence: TGTGCCAGTAGTATAGAAAGGAGGGATACGCAGTATTTT. Encoded protein: CASSIERRDTQYF. Filled out from reference TRBV19 and TRBJ2-3, the complete variable domain reads DGGITQSPKYLFRKEGQNVTLSCEQNLNHDAMYWYRQDPGQGLRLIYYSQIVNDFQKGDIAEGYSVSREKKESFPLTVTSAQKNPTAFYLCASSIERRDTQYFGPGTRLTVL.

The chain recombines TRBV18 with TRBJ2-7; 8 bases line up with TRBD1. CDR1 is KGHSH and CDR2 is LQKENI in the germline V gene. The ends lost 4 bases at V and 9 bases at J; junction bases unmatched: 8. This CDR3 has 13 amino acids. The CDR3 sequence is CASSQDRARRQYF. CDR3 sequence (DNA): TGTGCCAGCTCACAGGACAGGGCCAGGAGGCAGTACTTC.